The T cell receptor (beta chain) under discussion was sequenced for a study of sequential checkpoint blockade in melanoma. This sample's treatment: randomized to nivolumab then ipilimumab (arm A) or the reverse (arm B). The protocol was immunoSEQ multiplex PCR, while the TCRdb copy is restricted to in-frame clones and leaves out a portion. Of 14,000 or so clones in the sample, 52% were seen once. Trimming stripped 7 bases from V and 2 bases from J, with 16 bases between. Germline V gene lookup returns CDR1 SNHLY and CDR2 FYNNEI. The CDR3 extends over 15 amino acids. The starting material was CD8+ T cells sorted from blood (inferred from file names), obtained from a patient given nivolumab and ipilimumab in sequence. The chain couples TRBV2 to TRBJ2-3; maybe TRBD2 (6 bases). The source is a human donor with melanoma. The CDR3 reads CASIGAERATDTQYF. The CDR3 DNA reads TGTGCCAGCATAGGGGCGGAGCGGGCCACAGATACGCAGTATTTT.